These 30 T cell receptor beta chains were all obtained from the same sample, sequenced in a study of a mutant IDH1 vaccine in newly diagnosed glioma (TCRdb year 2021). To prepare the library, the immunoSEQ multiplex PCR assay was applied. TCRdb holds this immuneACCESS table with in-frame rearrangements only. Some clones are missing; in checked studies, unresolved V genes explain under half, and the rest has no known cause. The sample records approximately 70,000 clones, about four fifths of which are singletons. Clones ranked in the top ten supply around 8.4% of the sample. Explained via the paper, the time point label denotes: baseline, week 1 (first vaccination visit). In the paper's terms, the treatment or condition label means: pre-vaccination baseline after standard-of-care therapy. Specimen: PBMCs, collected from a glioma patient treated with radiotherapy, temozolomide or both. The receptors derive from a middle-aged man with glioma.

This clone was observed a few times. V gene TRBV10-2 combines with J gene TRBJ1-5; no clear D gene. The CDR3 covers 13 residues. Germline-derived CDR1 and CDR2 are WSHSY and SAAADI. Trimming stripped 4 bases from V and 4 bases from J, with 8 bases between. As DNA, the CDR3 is TGCGCCAGCAGTGTTGGAGGGAATCAGCCCCAGCATTTT. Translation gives CASSVGGNQPQHF.

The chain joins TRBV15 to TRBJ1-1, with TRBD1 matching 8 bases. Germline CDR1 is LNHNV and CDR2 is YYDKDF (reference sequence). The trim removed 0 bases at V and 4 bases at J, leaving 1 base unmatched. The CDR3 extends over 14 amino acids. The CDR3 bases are TGTGCCACCAGCAGAGAAGACAGGGGCACTGAAGCTTTCTTT. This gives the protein CATSREDRGTEAFF. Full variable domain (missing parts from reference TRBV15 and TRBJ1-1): DAMVIQNPRYQVTQFGKPVTLSCSQTLNHNVMYWYQQKSSQAPKLLFHYYDKDFNNEADTPDNFQSRRPNTSFCFLDIRSPGLGDTAMYLCATSREDRGTEAFFGQGTRLTVV.

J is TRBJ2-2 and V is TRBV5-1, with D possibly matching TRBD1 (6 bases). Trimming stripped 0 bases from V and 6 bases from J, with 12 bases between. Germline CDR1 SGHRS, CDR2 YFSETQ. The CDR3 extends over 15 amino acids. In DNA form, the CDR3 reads TGCGCCAGCAGCTTGGGACAGGTTAATCCCGGGGAGCTGTTTTTT. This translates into CASSLGQVNPGELFF.

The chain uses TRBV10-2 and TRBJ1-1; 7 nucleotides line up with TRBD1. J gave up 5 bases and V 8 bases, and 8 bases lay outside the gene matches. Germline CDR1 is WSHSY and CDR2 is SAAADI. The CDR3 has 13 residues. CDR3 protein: CASVQGRGTEAFF. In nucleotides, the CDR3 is TGCGCCAGCGTACAGGGCAGGGGGACTGAAGCTTTCTTT.

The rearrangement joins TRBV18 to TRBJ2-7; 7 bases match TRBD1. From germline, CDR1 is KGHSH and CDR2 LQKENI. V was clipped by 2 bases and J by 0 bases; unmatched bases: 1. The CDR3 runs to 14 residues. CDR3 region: CASSPGTASYEQYF. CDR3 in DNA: TGTGCCAGCTCACCAGGGACAGCCTCCTACGAGCAGTACTTC.

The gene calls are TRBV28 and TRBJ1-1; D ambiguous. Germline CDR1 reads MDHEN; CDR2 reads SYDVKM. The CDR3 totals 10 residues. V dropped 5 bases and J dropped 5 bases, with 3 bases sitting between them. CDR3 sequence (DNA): TGTGCCAGCAGTGGGACTGAAGCTTTCTTT. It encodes CASSGTEAFF.

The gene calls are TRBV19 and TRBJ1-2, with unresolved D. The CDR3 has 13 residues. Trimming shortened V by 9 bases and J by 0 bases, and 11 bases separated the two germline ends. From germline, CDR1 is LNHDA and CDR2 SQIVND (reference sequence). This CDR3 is CASGETPNYGYTF. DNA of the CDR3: TGTGCCAGCGGCGAGACCCCTAACTATGGCTACACCTTC.

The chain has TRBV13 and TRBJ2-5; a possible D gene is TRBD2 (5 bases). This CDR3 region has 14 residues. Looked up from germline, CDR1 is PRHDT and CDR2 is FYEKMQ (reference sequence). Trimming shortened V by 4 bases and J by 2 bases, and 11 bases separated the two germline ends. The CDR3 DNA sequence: TGTGCCAGCAGCTACCCTCGCGGGCAAGAGACCCAGTACTTC. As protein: CASSYPRGQETQYF.

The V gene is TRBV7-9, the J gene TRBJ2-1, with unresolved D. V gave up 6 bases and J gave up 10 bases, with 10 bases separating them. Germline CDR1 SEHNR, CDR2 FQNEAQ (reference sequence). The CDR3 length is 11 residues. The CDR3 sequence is CASRATEEQFF. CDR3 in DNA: TGTGCCAGCAGGGCTACTGAGGAGCAGTTCTTC.

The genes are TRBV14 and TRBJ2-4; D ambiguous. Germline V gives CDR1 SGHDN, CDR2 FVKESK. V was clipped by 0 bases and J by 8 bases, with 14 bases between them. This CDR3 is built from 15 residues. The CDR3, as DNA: TGTGCCAGCAGCCAAGAAGCTAGTTCGTTTGACATTCAGTACTTC. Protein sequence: CASSQEASSFDIQYF.

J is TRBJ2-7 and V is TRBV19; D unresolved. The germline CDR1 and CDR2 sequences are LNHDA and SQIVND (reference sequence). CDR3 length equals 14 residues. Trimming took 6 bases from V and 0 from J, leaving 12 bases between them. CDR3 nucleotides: TGTGCCAGTAGGAAGTTTTGGAGCTCCTACGAGCAGTACTTC. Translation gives CASRKFWSSYEQYF.

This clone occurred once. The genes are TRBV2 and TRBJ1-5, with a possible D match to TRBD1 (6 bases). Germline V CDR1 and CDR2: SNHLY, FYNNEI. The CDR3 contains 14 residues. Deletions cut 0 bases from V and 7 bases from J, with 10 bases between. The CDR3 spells CASSEAQGEQPQHF. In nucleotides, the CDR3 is TGTGCCAGCAGTGAAGCACAGGGTGAGCAGCCCCAGCATTTT.

As DNA, the CDR3 is TGCGCCAGCAGCTTGTTAGGAACCGGGGAGCTGTTTTTT. Translation gives CASSLLGTGELFF. The chain carries TRBV5-1 and TRBJ2-2; D unclear. The ends were cut back, 1 base at V and 5 bases at J, with 6 bases in the middle. The CDR3 runs to 13 residues. From germline, CDR1 is SGHRS and CDR2 YFSETQ.

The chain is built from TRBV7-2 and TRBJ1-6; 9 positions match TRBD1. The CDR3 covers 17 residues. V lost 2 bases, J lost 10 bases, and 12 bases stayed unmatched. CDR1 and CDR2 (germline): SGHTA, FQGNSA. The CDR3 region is CASSLWSTGGHRSPLHF. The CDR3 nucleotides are TGTGCCAGCAGCTTATGGTCCACAGGGGGCCATCGATCACCCCTCCACTTT.

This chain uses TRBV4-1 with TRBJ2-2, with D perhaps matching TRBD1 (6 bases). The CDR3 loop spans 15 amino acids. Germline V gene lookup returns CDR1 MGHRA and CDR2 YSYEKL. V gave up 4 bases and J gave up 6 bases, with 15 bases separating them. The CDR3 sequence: CASSPKPTGSGELFF. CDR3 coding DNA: TGCGCCAGCAGCCCTAAGCCCACAGGGTCCGGGGAGCTGTTTTTT.

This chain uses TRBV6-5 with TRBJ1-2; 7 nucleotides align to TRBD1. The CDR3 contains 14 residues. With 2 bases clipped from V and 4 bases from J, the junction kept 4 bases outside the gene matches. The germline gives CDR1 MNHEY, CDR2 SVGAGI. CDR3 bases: TGTGCCAGCAGTTACGGTCAGGGGGGCTATGGCTACACCTTC. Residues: CASSYGQGGYGYTF.

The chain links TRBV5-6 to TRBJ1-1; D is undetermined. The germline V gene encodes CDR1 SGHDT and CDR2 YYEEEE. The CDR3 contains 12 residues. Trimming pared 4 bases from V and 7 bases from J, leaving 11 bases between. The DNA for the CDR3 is TGTGCCAGCAGCCCGGGCACGGATGAAGCTTTCTTT. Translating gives CASSPGTDEAFF.

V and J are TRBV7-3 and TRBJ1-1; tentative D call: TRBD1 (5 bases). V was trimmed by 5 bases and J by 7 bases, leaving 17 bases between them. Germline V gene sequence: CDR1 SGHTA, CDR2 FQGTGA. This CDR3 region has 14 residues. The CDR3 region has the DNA TGTGCCAGCAGCCCTTTATATGGGGGAGGTGAAGCTTTCTTT. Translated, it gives CASSPLYGGGEAFF.

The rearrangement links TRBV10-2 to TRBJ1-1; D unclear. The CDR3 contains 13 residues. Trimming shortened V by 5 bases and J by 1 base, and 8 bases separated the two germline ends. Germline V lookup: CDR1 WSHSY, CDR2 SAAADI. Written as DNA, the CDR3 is TGCGCCAGCAGTATAGCAGGGAACACTGAAGCTTTCTTT. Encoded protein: CASSIAGNTEAFF.

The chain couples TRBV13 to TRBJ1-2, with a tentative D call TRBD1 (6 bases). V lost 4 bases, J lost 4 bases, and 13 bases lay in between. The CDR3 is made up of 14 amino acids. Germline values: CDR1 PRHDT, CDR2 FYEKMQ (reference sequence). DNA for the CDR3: TGTGCCAGCAGCTCCAGGGGCAGTGGCTATGGCTACACCTTC. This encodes CASSSRGSGYGYTF.

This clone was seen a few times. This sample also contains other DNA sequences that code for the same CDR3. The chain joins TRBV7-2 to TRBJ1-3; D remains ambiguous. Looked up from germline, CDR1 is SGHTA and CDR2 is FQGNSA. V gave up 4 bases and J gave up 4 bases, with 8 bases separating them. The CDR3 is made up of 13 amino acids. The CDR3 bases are TGTGCCAGCAGCTACAACTCGGGAAACACCATATATTTT. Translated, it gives CASSYNSGNTIYF.

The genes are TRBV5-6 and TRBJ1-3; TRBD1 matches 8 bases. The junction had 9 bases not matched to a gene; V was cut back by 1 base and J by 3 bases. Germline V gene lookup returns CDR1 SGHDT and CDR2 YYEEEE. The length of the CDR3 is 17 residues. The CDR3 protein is CASSLPDPGTGGNTIYF. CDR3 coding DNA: TGTGCCAGCAGCTTGCCCGATCCCGGGACAGGTGGAAACACCATATATTTT.

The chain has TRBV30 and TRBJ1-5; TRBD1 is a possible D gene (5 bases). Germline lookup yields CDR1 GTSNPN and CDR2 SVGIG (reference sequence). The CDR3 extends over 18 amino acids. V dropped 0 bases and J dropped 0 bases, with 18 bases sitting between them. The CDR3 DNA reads TGTGCCTGGAGTGTAAGGATGGGGCGGCTTGATAGCAATCAGCCCCAGCATTTT. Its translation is CAWSVRMGRLDSNQPQHF.

CDR3: CSVGGIVSLAYNEQFF. The CDR3 DNA sequence: TGCAGCGTTGGAGGAATAGTCAGCTTGGCCTACAATGAGCAGTTCTTC. This chain uses TRBV29-1 with TRBJ2-1; no firm D call. The germline V gene has CDR1 SQVTM and CDR2 ANQGSEA. V dropped 4 bases and J dropped 2 bases, with 18 bases sitting between them. CDR3 length equals 16 residues.

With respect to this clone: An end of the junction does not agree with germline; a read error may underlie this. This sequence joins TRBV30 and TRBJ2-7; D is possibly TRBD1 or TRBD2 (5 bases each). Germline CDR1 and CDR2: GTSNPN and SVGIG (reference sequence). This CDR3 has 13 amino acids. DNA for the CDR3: TGTGCCTGGAGTGTTATTGGGGCCGGAGGCAGGAATTTC. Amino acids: CAWSVIGAGGRNF.

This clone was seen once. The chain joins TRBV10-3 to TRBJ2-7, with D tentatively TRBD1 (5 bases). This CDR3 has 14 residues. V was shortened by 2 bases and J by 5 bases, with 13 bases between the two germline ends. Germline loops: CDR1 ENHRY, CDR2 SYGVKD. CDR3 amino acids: CAISEMAGPDEQYF. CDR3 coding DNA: TGTGCCATCAGTGAGATGGCAGGGCCCGACGAGCAGTACTTC.

DNA of the CDR3: TGTGCCAGCAGTGTGGAACGGGGGGCAGGAGAGACCCAGTACTTC. Translating gives CASSVERGAGETQYF. The rearrangement joins TRBV2 to TRBJ2-5; tentative D call: TRBD2 (7 bases). V shed 4 bases and J shed 4 bases, with 16 bases lying between them. From germline, CDR1 is SNHLY and CDR2 FYNNEI. The CDR3 extends over 15 amino acids.

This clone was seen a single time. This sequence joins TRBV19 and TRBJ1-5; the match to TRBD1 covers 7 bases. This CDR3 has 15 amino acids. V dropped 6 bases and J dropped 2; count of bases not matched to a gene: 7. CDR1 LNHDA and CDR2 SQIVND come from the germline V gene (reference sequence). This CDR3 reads CASSPQGGGNQPQHF. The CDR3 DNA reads TGTGCCAGTAGCCCCCAGGGGGGCGGCAATCAGCCCCAGCATTTT.

CDR3 amino acids: CAWEGTARGNTIYF. The CDR3 DNA sequence: TGTGCCTGGGAAGGGACAGCTAGGGGAAACACCATATATTTT. The chain combines TRBV30 with TRBJ1-3; 7 bases agree with TRBD1. Germline CDR1 reads GTSNPN; CDR2 reads SVGIG (reference sequence). The V and J ends lost 5 bases and 4 bases, in that order; junction bases with no gene match: 8. There are 14 residues in the CDR3.

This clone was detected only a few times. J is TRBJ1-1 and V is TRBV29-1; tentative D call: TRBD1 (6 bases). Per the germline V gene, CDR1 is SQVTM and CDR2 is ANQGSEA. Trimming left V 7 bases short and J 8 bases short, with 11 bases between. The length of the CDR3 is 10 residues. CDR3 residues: CSAGQTEAFF. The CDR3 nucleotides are TGCAGCGCCGGACAGACCGAAGCTTTCTTT.